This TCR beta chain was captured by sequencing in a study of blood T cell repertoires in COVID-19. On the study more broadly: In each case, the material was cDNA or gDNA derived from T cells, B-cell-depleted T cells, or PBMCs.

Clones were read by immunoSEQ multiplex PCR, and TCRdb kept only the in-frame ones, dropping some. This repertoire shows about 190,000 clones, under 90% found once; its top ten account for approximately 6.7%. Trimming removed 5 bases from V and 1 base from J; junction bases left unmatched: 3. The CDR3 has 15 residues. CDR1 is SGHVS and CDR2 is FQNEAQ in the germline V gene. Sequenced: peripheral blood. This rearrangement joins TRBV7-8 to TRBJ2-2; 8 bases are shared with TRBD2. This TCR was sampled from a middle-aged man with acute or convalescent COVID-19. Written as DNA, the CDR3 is TGTGCCAGCAGCCCGAGCGGGGGGAACACCGGGGAGCTGTTTTTT. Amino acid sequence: CASSPSGGNTGELFF.